The clone carrying this T cell receptor (beta chain) was recorded at least ten times. Its antigen is currently unknown. The TCR beta CDR3 regions underwent amplification from RNA transcripts. HTBI primers were employed in first-round RT-PCR, then a second-round multiplex PCR followed. TCRdb reprocessed the multiplex PCR reads with MiXCR, giving one entry per CDR3 protein. Of about 550,000 distinct CDR3 sequences in the sample, about 35% are singletons; the top ten hold roughly 4%. These data come from a study of Graves' ophthalmopathy and Graves' hyperthyroidism. Trimming stripped 6 bases from V and 0 bases from J, with 12 bases between. There are 14 residues in the CDR3. Overall study findings and caveats: Thyroid clonotypes that were expanded above 0.001 frequency mostly also appeared in blood.

Among the hyperthyroidism patients, all were newly diagnosed, aged 18 to 65, with under 2 months' duration. Patients were left out if they had other autoimmune diseases, uncontrolled infections, pregnancy or lactation. The diagnosis was founded upon clinical symptoms, serum thyroxine, TRAb, thyroid ultrasound and orbital computed tomography. The sequenced material came from peripheral blood or thyroid tissue (not recorded which). The TCR originated in an adult man with Graves' hyperthyroidism. The V gene is TRBV12-3 or TRBV12-4, the J gene TRBJ2-7; no definite D call. The chain's CDR3 is CASSPIHGSYEQYF. Here the CDR3 DNA reads TGTGCCAGCAGCCCCATTCACGGCTCCTACGAGCAGTACTTC.